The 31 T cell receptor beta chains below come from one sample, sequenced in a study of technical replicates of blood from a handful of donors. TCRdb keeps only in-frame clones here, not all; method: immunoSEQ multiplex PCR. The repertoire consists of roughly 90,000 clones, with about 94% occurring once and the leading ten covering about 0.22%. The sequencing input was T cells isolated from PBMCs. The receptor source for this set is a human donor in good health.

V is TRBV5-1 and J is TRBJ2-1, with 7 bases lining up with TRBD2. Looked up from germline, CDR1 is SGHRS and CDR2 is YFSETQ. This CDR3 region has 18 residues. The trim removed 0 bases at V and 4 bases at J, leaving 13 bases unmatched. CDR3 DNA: TGCGCCAGCAGCTTGGCCACAGTTAGCTACGGGGGGTACAATGAGCAGTTCTTC. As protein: CASSLATVSYGGYNEQFF.

The CDR3 loop is CASSRWTGGITTNEKLFF. CDR3 in DNA: TGTGCCAGCAGCCGCTGGACAGGGGGGATTACAACTAATGAAAAACTGTTTTTT. The chain couples TRBV14 to TRBJ1-4; 10 bases match TRBD1. There are 18 residues in the CDR3. In germline, CDR1 is SGHDN, CDR2 FVKESK. V trimming: 4 bases; J trimming: 0 bases; junction bases outside the gene matches: 8.

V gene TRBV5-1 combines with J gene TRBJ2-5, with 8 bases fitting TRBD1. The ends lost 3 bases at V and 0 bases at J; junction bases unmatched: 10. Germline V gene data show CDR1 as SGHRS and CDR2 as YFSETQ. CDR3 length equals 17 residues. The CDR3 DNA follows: TGCGCCAGCAGCTCTGGGGCAGGGGGCAGCTACCAAGAGACCCAGTACTTC. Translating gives CASSSGAGGSYQETQYF.

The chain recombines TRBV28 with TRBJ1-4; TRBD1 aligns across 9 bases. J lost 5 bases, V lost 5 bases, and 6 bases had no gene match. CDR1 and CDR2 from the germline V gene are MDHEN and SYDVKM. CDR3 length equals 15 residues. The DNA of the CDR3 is TGTGCCAGCAGTGGGGGACAGGGTGAGAATGAAAAACTGTTTTTT. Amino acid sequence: CASSGGQGENEKLFF.

CDR3 amino acids: CASSEGRGRVYEQYF. CDR3 sequence (DNA): TGTGCCAGCAGTGAAGGGAGGGGCAGGGTATACGAGCAGTACTTC. The rearrangement uses TRBV25-1 and TRBJ2-7, with 7 bases that match TRBD2. J lost 4 bases, V lost 2 bases, and 8 bases had no gene match. Germline CDR1 and CDR2: MGHDK and SYGVNS. The CDR3 length is 15 residues.

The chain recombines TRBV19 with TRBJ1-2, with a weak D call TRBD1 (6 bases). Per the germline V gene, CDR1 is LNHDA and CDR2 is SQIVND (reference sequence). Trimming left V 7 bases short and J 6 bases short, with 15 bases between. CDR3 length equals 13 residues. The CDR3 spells CASTSSGADGYTF. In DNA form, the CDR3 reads TGTGCCAGTACCTCCTCAGGGGCCGATGGCTACACCTTC.

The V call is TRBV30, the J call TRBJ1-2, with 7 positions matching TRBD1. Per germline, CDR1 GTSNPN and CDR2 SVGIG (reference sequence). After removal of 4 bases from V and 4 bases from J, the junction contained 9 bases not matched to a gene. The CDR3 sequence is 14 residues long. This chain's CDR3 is CAWTYTGDFYGYTF. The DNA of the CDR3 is TGTGCCTGGACATATACAGGGGATTTCTATGGCTACACCTTC.

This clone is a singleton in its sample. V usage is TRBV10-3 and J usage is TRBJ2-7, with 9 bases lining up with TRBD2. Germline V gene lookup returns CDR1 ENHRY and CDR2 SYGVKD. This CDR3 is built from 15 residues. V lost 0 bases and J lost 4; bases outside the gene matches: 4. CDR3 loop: CAISESTSGPYEQYF. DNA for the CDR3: TGTGCCATCAGTGAGTCCACTAGCGGGCCTTACGAGCAGTACTTC.

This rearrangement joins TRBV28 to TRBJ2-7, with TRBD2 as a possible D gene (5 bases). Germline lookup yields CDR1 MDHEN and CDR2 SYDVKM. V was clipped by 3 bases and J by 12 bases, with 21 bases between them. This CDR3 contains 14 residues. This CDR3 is CASSFEGSAASRYF. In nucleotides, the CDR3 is TGTGCCAGCAGTTTCGAGGGCAGCGCAGCGTCTCGGTACTTC.

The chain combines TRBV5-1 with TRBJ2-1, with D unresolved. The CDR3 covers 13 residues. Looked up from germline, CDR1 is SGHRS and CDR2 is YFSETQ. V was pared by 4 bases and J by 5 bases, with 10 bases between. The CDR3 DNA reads TGCGCCAGCAGCCTCCGGGTCAACAATGAGCAGTTCTTC. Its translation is CASSLRVNNEQFF. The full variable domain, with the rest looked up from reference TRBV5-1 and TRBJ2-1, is KAGVTQTPRYLIKTRGQQVTLSCSPISGHRSVSWYQQTPGQGLQFLFEYFSETQRNKGNFPGRFSGRQFSNSRSEMNVSTLELGDSALYLCASSLRVNNEQFFGPGTRLTVL.

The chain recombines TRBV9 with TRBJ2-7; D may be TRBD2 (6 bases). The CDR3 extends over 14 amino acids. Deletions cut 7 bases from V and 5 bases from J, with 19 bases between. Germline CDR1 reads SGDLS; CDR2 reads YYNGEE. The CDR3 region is CASSWQDRGNEQYF. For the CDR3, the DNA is TGTGCCAGCTCTTGGCAGGACCGGGGGAACGAGCAGTACTTC.

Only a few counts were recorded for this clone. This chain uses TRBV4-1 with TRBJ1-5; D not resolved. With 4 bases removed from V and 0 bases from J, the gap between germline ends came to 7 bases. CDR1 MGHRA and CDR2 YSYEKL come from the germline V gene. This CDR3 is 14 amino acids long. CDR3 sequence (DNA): TGCGCCAGCAGCCCACCAGATAGCAATCAGCCCCAGCATTTT. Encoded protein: CASSPPDSNQPQHF.

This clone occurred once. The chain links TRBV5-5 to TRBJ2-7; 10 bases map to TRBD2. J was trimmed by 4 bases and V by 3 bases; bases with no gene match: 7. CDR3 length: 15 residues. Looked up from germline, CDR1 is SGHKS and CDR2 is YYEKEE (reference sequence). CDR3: CASSSSSGRVYEQYF. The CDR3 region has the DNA TGTGCCAGCAGCTCATCTAGCGGGAGAGTATACGAGCAGTACTTC.

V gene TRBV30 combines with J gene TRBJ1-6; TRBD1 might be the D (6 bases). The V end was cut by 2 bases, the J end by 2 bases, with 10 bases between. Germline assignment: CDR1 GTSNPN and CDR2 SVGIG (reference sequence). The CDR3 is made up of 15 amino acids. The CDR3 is CAWSSGTPYNSPLHF. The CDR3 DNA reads TGTGCCTGGAGTTCCGGGACACCCTATAATTCACCCCTCCACTTT.

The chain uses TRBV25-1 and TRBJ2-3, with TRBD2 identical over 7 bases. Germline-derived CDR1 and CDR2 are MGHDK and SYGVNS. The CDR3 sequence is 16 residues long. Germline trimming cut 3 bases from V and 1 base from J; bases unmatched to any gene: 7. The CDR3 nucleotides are TGTGCCAGCAGTGACCTGGGGGGACTACGCACAGATACGCAGTATTTT. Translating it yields CASSDLGGLRTDTQYF. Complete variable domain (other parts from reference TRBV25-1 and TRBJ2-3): EADIYQTPRYLVIGTGKKITLECSQTMGHDKMYWYQQDPGMELHLIHYSYGVNSTEKGDLSSESTVSRIRTEHFPLTLESARPSHTSQYLCASSDLGGLRTDTQYFGPGTRLTVL.

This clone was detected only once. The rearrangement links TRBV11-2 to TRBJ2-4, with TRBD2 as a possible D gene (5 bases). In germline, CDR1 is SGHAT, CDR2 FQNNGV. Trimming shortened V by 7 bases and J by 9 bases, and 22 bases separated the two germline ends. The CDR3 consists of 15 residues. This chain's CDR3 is CASTRLSREGVIQYF. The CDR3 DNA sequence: TGTGCCAGCACCCGACTCAGCCGGGAAGGCGTCATTCAGTACTTC.

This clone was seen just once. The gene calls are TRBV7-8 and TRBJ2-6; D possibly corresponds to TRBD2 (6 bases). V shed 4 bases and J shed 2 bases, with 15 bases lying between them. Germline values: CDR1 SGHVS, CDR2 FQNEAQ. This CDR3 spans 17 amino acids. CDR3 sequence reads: CASSSRPGETGANVLTF. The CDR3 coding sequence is TGTGCCAGCAGCTCAAGGCCGGGGGAAACTGGGGCCAACGTCCTGACTTTC.

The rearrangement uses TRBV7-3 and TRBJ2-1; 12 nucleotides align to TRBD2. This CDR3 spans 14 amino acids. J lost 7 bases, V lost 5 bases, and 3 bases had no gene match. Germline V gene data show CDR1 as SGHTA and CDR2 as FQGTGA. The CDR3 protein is CASSNGLAGNEQFF. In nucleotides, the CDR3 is TGTGCCAGCAGCAATGGACTAGCGGGGAATGAGCAGTTCTTC.

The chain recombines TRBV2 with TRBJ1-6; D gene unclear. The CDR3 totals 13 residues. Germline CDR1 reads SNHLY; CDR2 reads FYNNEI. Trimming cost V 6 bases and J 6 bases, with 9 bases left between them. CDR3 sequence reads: CASRQQSNSPLHF. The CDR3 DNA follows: TGTGCCAGCAGGCAACAGTCTAATTCACCCCTCCACTTT.

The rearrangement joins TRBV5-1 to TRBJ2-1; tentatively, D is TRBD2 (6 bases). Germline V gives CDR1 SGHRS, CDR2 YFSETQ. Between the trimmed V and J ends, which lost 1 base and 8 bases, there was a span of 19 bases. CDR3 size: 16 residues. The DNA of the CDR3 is TGCGCCAGCAGCTTGTCAGAGACTTGGTTAGCGGATGAGCAGTTCTTC. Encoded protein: CASSLSETWLADEQFF.

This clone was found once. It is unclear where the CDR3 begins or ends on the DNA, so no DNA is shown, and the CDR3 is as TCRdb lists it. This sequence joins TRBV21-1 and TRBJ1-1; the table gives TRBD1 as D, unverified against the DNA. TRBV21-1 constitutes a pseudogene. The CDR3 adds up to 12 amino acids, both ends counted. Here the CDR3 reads CASTRVGQGAFF.

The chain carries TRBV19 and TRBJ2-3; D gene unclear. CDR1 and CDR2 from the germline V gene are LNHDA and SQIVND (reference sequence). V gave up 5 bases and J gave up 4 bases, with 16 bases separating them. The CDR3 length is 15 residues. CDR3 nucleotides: TGTGCCAGTAGTCCCTCGGGTCCCTTCGCAGATACGCAGTATTTT. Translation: CASSPSGPFADTQYF.

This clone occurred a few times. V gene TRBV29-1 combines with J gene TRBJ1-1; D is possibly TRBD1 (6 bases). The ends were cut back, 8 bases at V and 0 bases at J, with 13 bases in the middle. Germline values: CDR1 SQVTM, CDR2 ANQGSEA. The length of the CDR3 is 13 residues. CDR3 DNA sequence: TGCAGCTCTAGGGGGGGATTGAACACTGAAGCTTTCTTT. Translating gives CSSRGGLNTEAFF.

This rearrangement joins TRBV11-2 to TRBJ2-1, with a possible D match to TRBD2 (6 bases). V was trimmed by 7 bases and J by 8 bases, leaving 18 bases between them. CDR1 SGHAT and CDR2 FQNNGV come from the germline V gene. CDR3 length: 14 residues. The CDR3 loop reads CASTASVRGYEQFF. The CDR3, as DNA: TGTGCCAGCACCGCTAGCGTGAGAGGCTATGAGCAGTTCTTC.

The CDR3 nucleotides are TGTGCCAGCACCGACAATACAGGGGGCCAAGAGACCCAGTACTTC. Its translation: CASTDNTGGQETQYF. The rearrangement joins TRBV2 to TRBJ2-5; 8 nucleotides agree with TRBD1. CDR1 and CDR2 (germline): SNHLY, FYNNEI. CDR3 length: 15 residues. V shed 7 bases and J 1 base; nucleotides not matched to a gene: 8. The full variable domain, with the rest looked up from reference TRBV2 and TRBJ2-5, is EPEVTQTPSHQVTQMGQEVILRCVPISNHLYFYWYRQILGQKVEFLVSFYNNEISEKSEIFDDQFSVERPDGSNFTLKIRSTKLEDSAMYFCASTDNTGGQETQYFGPGTRLLVL.

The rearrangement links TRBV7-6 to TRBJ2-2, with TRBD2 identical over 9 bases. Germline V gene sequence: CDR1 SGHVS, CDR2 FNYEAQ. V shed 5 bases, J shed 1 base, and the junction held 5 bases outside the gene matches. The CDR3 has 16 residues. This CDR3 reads CASSPRLAENTGELFF. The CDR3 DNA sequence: TGTGCCAGCAGCCCCAGACTAGCGGAGAACACCGGGGAGCTGTTTTTT.

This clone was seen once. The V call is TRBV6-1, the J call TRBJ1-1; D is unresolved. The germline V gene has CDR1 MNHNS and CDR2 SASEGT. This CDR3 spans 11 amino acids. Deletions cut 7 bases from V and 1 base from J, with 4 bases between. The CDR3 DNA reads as TGTGCCAGCAACAAGAACACTGAAGCTTTCTTT. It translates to CASNKNTEAFF.

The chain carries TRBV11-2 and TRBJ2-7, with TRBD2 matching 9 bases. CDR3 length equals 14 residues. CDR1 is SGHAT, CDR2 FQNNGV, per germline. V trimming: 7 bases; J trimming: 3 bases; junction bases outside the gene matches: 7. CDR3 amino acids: CASTSLAGHYEQYF. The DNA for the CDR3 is TGTGCCAGCACCTCCCTAGCGGGGCACTACGAGCAGTACTTC.

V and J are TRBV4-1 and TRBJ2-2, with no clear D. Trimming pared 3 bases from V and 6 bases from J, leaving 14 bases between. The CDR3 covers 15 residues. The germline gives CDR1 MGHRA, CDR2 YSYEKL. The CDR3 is CASSHVGVGAGELFF. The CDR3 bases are TGCGCCAGCAGCCACGTCGGTGTGGGCGCCGGGGAGCTGTTTTTT.

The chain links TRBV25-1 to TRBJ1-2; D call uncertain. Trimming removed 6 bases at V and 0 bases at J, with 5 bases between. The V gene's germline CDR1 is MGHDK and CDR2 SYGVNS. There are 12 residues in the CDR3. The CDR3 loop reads CASRQANYGYTF. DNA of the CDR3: TGTGCCAGCAGGCAGGCTAACTATGGCTACACCTTC.

DNA for the CDR3: TGCGCCAGCAGTCCCGGGACAGGGTTTGAGCAGTTCTTC. It is translated as CASSPGTGFEQFF. This chain connects TRBV10-1 to TRBJ2-1, with TRBD1 matching 9 bases. In germline, CDR1 is WNHNN, CDR2 SYGVQD (reference sequence). CDR3 length: 13 amino acids. V was clipped by 5 bases and J by 9 bases; unmatched bases: 5.